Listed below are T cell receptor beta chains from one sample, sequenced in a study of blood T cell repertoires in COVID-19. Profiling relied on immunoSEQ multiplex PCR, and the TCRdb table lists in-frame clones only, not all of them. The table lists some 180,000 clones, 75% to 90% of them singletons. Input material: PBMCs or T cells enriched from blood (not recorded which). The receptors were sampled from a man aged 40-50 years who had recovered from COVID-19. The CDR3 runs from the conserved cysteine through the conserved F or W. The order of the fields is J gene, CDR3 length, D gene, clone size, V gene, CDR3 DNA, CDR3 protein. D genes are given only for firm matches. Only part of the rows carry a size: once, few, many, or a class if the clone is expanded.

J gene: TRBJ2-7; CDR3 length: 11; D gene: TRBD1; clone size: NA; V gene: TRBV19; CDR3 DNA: TGTGCCAGTACCCTTCCGGGACAGGGTTTGTTC; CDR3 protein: CASTLPGQGLF
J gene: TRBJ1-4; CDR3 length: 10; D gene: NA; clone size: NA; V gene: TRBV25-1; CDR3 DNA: TGTGCCAGCAGTGACGGAAAACTGTTTTTT; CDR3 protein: CASSDGKLFF
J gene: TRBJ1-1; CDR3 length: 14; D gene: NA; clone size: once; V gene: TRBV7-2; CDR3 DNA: TGTGCCAGCAGCTTACGGCGCAGGGTACATGAAGCTTTCTTT; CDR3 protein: CASSLRRRVHEAFF
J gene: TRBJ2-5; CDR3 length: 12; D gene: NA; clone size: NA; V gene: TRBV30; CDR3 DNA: TGTGCCTGGGGGGACATTCAAGAGACCCAGTACTTC; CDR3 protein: CAWGDIQETQYF
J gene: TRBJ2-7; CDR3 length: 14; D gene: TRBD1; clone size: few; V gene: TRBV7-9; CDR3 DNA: TGTGCCAGCAGCCACAGACAGGGCTCCTACGAGCAGTACTTC; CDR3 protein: CASSHRQGSYEQYF
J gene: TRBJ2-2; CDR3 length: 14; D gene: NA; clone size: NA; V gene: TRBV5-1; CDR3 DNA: TGCGCCAGCAGCTTTGGACAGAACACCGGGGAGCTGTTTTTT; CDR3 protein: CASSFGQNTGELFF
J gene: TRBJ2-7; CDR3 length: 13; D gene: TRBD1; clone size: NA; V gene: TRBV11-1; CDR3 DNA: TGTGCCAGCAGCTTATCGCAGGGGGACGAGCAGTACTTC; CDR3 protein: CASSLSQGDEQYF
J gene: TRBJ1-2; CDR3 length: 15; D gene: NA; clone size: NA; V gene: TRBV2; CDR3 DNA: TGTGCCAGCAGTCGACAGGTTCTATTAAACTATGGCTACACCTTC; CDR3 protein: CASSRQVLLNYGYTF
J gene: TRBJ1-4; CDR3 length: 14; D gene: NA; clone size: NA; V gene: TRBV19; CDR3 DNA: TGTGCCAGTCGCCCCCGGGGGGTGGGCGAAAAACTGTTTTTT; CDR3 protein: CASRPRGVGEKLFF
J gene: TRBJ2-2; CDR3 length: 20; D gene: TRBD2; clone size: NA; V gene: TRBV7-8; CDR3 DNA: TGTGCCAGCAGCTCCAGGGGGAGGGAACTAGCGGGAGGCTGGACCGGGGAGCTGTTTTTT; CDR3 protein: CASSSRGRELAGGWTGELFF
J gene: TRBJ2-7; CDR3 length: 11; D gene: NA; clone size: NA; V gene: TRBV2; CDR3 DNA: TGTGCCAGCAGTGAATCGTTCGAGCAGTACTTC; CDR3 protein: CASSESFEQYF
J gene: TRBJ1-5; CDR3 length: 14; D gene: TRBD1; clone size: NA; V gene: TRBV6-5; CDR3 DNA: TGTGCCAGCAGGTCACAGGGGGTTAATCAGCCCCAGCATTTT; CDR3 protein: CASRSQGVNQPQHF
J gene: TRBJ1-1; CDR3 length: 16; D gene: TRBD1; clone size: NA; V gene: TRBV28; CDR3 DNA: TGTGCCAGCAGCCTCTTACCGGGACAGGGTGCAACTGAAGCTTTCTTT; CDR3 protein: CASSLLPGQGATEAFF
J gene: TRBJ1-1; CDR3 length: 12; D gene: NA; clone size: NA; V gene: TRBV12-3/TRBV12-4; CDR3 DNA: TGTGCCAGCAGTTACGGGAACACTGAAGCTTTCTTT; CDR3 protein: CASSYGNTEAFF
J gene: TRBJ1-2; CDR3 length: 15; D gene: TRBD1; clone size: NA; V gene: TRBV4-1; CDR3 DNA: TGCGCCAGCAGCCAAGTCCTAACAGGGGCCTATGGCTACACCTTC; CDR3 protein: CASSQVLTGAYGYTF